The entry that follows covers one T cell receptor beta chain sequence. There is no known antigen for this receptor. The cohort consisted of some 730 healthy bone marrow donors. At the time of sampling, every cohort member was nominally healthy, though immune exposures that went unrecorded were likely present. The donor was CMV seronegative and belonged to the group of over 300 seronegative cohort members. A peripheral blood sample was collected from each donor, and TCR beta sequencing was performed on peripheral blood mononuclear cells. Genomic DNA extraction from the blood cell samples was performed with the Qiagen DNeasy Blood Extraction Kit. This record belongs to a study of cytomegalovirus exposure and HLA in healthy donors (TCRdb year 2017). Some background on the complete study: In an earlier analysis of 587 of the donors, approximately 260 Gb of sequence data and just under 120 million unique TCR beta sequences from about 179 million T cells were reported. About 280 gigabases of sequencing data and 75 million to 85 million unique TCR sequences made up an early release that covered 640 HLA-typed donors. Among the approximately 400 genotyped donors, approximately 77% belonged to the genetic ancestry cluster associated with self-reported Caucasian donors. The study aimed to test whether cataloging public T cell receptors could reveal signatures of past pathogen exposure. Using immunosequencing, the study profiled T cell repertoires from about 650 subjects and related those repertoires to cytomegalovirus serostatus. Besides the first cohort of 550 to 750 subjects, a separate validation cohort made up of over 95 different subjects was used. To predict cytomegalovirus infection status, the study combined high-throughput TCR immunosequencing, statistical association of individual TCRs with disease status, and machine learning. In a later analysis, previously published TCR beta repertoires from 550 to 700 donors were re-analyzed and high-resolution HLA genotyping was added so that TCR occurrence patterns could be studied. In the later analysis, no new phenotypic data were used to find candidate immune exposures; instead, reliance was placed on TCR beta sequences and their occurrence across donors. To decide whether each TCR beta V gene segment behaved as functional or pseudogenic, an earlier analysis of fewer than 750 of the donors relied on high-throughput TCR beta sequencing. Donor age, sex, ethnicity and CMV serostatus were compiled together with the repertoire data. A later genetic analysis took genome-wide SNP genotypes for about 65% of the roughly 670 donors and used that subset as a discovery cohort. Every discovery cohort repertoire had been produced on one sequencing platform. HLA typing covered class I and class II loci at four-digit resolution. Typing coverage varied by locus: roughly 629-630 donors for A, B, C, DRB1 and DQB1; 500 to 550 for DQA1; over 600 for DPA1; around 450 for DPB1. Several DR-DQ haplotypes were handled as single units for association and clustering, since linkage in the cohort was strong. Among some 400 genotyped donors of the cohort, an average of approximately 220,000 unique TCR beta nucleotide sequences was sequenced per donor, of which 15% to 20% were non-productive.

The paper's findings and limits, for the study overall: A group of highly shared sequence variants was considered likely to be a technical artifact of the sequencing pipeline. A further reported finding was that TCR beta sequences accurately predicted the HLA-A and HLA-B alleles for most subjects in the first cohort. CMV serostatus was the only immune exposure information available for the cohort. Some IMGT-functional V segments, including TRBV6-2 and TRBV6-3, could not be distinguished by the 87-base-pair reads and were therefore excluded. The classifier was reported to diagnose cytomegalovirus status with high specificity and sensitivity in both the original and validation cohorts. While some public TCRs were present in many individuals, most TCR sequences turned up only very rarely across donors. In a later analysis, HLA-associated TCR beta chains showed more clonal expansion and lower generation probabilities than non-associated chains that were equally common. In a later analysis, 16,951 TCR beta sequences were associated with specific HLA alleles at a false discovery rate of 0.05. In vitro tests confirmed that a few of the cytomegalovirus-associated TCR beta chains recognize cytomegalovirus antigens. This cohort had only TCR beta chains sequenced, and the lack of alpha or paired-chain data limited which features could be detected. Because counts were too low, seventeen rarely observed V segments, including chromosome 9 orphons, were left out of the earlier analysis of 500 to 750 of the donors. A later analysis found that most CMV-associated TCR beta chains appeared HLA-restricted, with HLA associations seemingly driven largely by CMV exposure. The study gave a list of under 200 TCR beta chains associated with cytomegalovirus. HLA typing was unavailable for some donors at each locus, so association tests used only the typed subset. Sequencing depth was assumed to be roughly uniform across donors in the presence/absence analyses, though that assumption may not hold. In an earlier analysis of under 600 of the donors, most TCR beta V segments were observed in productive rearrangements about 87% or about 30% of the time, broadly matching IMGT annotations. Correlated functional status among segregating V segments might be attributable to linkage disequilibrium, but an unknown experimental factor could not be ruled out. When HLA alleles, especially DR and DQ, strongly co-occurred, attributing TCR associations to individual alleles was difficult. It was suggested by the authors that the approach could potentially be generalized to other disease states and immunological phenotypes. In a later analysis, TCR association rates were found to vary across HLA loci, with the most associated TCRs seen for DRB1 alleles and the fewest for HLA-C alleles. In a later analysis, several top co-occurrence clusters were reported to appear linked to parvovirus B19, influenza, CMV and Epstein-Barr virus. A later genetic analysis reported fewer N-insertions in productive TCRs among donors in an Asian-associated ancestry cluster than the approximately 670-donor mean. A later genetic analysis associated a missense DCLRE1C variant with V-gene and J-gene trimming of TCR beta chains, and an independent cohort replicated the association.

V is cut by 0 bases and J by 6 bases, and the space between the germline ends is 12 bases. The CDR3 runs 15 amino acids, cysteine and phenylalanine included. The only DNA kept is the CDR3, 45 bases in frame from the first base. The germline V gene provides CDR1 SGHTA and CDR2 FQGNSA. The library was made by the immunoSEQ multiplex PCR assay. The multiplex PCR relied on a mix of 60 forward primers for TCR Vbeta segments and 13 reverse primers for TCR Jbeta segments. A multiplex PCR assay on genomic DNA amplified the CDR3 region of rearranged TCR beta genes. Amplified TCR beta libraries were sequenced as 87-base-pair reads on the Illumina HiSeq System. Turning to the authors' computational methods: A later analysis tallied around 80 million unique TCR beta chains across the 700 or so repertoires, and about 12 million of those chains were shared by two or more donors. A nearest-neighbor algorithm error-corrected the raw reads and collapsed the reads into unique sequences, merging closely related sequences to remove PCR and sequencing errors. Alignment of CDR3 sequences to IMGT reference sequences was used to assign V, D and J gene segments. For a sequence to be retained, a match of at least six nucleotides was required to both a V gene segment and a J gene segment. Rearrangements were called productive when the CDR3 lacked stop codons and stayed in frame with V and J; all others were non-productive. CDR3 was defined according to IMGT convention as the region running from the second conserved V-encoded cysteine to the conserved J-encoded phenylalanine. The earlier analysis of roughly 590 of the donors excluded sequences that lacked an unambiguous match to a single V gene segment. An earlier analysis of over 450 of the donors classified V segments as functional when productive rearrangements were above 56.7% and as segregating when the standard deviation between donors was above 5%. A statistical classification framework was built to diagnose cytomegalovirus status from the catalog of TCR beta chain sequences. A later analysis assigned V and J genes by comparing TCR nucleotide sequences with IMGT/GENE-DB human TR gene sequences. In a later analysis, CDR3 sequences and most-parsimonious VDJ recombination scenarios were assigned using the TCRdist pipeline. In a later analysis, each TCR beta chain was defined by its CDR3 amino acid sequence together with its V-gene family, and reads without a unique V-gene family were excluded. To address suspected cross-contamination and a sequencing artifact, a later analysis removed some 620 highly shared, low-generation-probability nucleotide sequences. For each public chain, a later analysis derived a clonal expansion index from normalized ranks of inferred template counts within each repertoire. In a later analysis, generation probabilities were computed using a VDJ recombination model fitted to out-of-frame rearrangements, and the results were checked against IGoR. Hypergeometric tests were used in a later analysis to score TCR-TCR, TCR-HLA and TCR-CMV co-occurrence, with a repertoire-size bias correction applied to the TCR pairs. In a later analysis, false discovery rates were estimated by permuting HLA or CMV assignments 20 times. In a later analysis, co-occurring TCRs were grouped using DBSCAN, with TCRdist sequence similarity added in when clustering inside HLA-allele-positive subsets. For co-occurrence clustering, repertoires with fewer than 30,000 or more than 120,000 public chains were excluded, along with a handful of repertoires with anomalous nucleotide sharing. TCRdb mirrors the immuneACCESS table, restricted to in-frame sequences. Some clones are absent from its copies; in checked studies, under half trace to an unresolved V gene, and the reason for the others is unknown. D and trimming were read from the DNA, whereas the V and J calls and clone size are those reported in that table. The sample table on file contains roughly 120,000 clones. About 4% of the sample goes to the ten largest clones.

The sequence was collected from a young man in good health and CMV-seronegative. The V and J segments used are TRBV7-2 and TRBJ1-5, and the D gene may be TRBD1, 6 bases matching. Specimen: PBMCs. The DNA sequence reads TGTGCCAGCAGCTTAGCGCATGGGGGCGGTCAGCCCCAGCATTTT. It is translated as CASSLAHGGGQPQHF.